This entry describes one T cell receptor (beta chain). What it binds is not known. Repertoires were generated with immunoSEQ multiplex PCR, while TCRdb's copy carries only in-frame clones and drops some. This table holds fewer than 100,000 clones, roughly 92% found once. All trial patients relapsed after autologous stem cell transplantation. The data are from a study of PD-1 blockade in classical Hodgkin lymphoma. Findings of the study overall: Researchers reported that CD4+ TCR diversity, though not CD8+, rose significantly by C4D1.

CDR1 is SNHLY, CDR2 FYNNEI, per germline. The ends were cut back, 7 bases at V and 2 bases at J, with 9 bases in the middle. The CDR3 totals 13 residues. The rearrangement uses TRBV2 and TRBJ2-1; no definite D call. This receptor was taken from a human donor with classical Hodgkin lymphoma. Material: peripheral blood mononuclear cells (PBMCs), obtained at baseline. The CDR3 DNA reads TGTGCCAGCAACCCAGGAACCTACAATGAGCAGTTCTTC. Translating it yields CASNPGTYNEQFF. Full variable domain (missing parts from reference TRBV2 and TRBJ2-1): EPEVTQTPSHQVTQMGQEVILRCVPISNHLYFYWYRQILGQKVEFLVSFYNNEISEKSEIFDDQFSVERPDGSNFTLKIRSTKLEDSAMYFCASNPGTYNEQFFGPGTRLTVL.